The T cell receptor beta chain described here comes from a study of beta chain features in type 1 diabetes. Study-wide background: Patients looked much like healthy donors when it came to age, gender and cell yields. Overall study findings and caveats: Patients with Type 1 diabetes showed moderately but significantly shorter TCRB CDR3s in all four CD4+ subsets. The question of HLA type influencing TCRB rearrangement was one that remained unresolved here.

On this clone: Its matching antigen is unknown.

Trimming removed 2 bases at V and 7 bases at J, with 4 bases between. Germline V gene lookup returns CDR1 MNHEY and CDR2 SMNVEV (reference sequence). The CDR3 length is 11 residues. All of the isolated RNA was reverse transcribed, so expressed TCRB transcripts were sequenced. Repertoires were generated with immunoSEQ multiplex PCR, while TCRdb's copy carries only in-frame clones and drops some. This table has about 650,000 clones, about an eighth appearing once. This receptor was identified in a man aged 25 to 40 with type 1 diabetes. The chain recombines TRBV27 with TRBJ2-3; D is ambiguous. Sequenced input: naive CD4+ T cells from blood. The CDR3 coding sequence is TGTGCCAGCAGTTTAATGCATACGCAGTATTTT. This gives the protein CASSLMHTQYF.